Included here is one T cell receptor (beta chain) sequence, with context. The antigen it recognizes is unknown. Base-call qualities are not available, and no considerably larger clone is one nucleotide away. The data belong to a study of blood T cell repertoires in COVID-19 (dated by TCRdb to 2020 to 2021). General notes on the study: Samples covering the acute and convalescent phases of COVID-19 were provided by collaborators in the United States, Italy and Spain. Where available, HLA class I and class II types were obtained from metadata supplied by the sample provider rather than from assay-based typing. The dataset comprised deeply sampled blood TCRbeta repertoires from subjects exposed to, actively infected with, or recovered from COVID-19. A freely available public database, intended as a resource for researchers studying the immune response to SARS-CoV-2, is where the repertoires were released. The material from the prospective study consisted of cDNA or gDNA derived from T cells, B-cell-depleted T cells, or PBMCs. Samples came from the ongoing ImmuneRACE study (first 160 participants) plus 1,254 subjects from 6 global collaborators. The sample metadata nearly always contained a de-identified subject ID, COVID-19 status, age in years and sex. The research as a whole found: How much clinical and demographic metadata was included differed by source and by participant, and the metadata was provided uncurated.

The cysteine opens and the phenylalanine closes a CDR3 of 14 amino acids. The entry retains the CDR3 DNA only, 42 bases that are in frame from base 1. The V end loses 4 bases and the J end loses 2 bases, and a stretch of 11 bases separates them. From a lookup of the germline V gene, CDR1 and CDR2 are MNHEY and SVGEGT. Collaborating institutions collected whole blood in K2EDTA tubes following their own protocols. Collaborator samples were shipped for TCRbeta analysis as frozen whole blood, isolated PBMCs, or DNA extracted from either sample type. TCRbeta CDR3 regions were amplified from genomic DNA by means of the immunoSEQ Assay, a bias-controlled multiplex PCR. In the authors' own workflow: Within the assay, amplification of reference gene primers was used to estimate how many nucleated cells each sample contained. To quantify the absolute abundance of each unique TCRbeta CDR3 rearrangement, sequence reads were collapsed and filtered. For each sample, productive Simpson clonality was calculated by taking the square root of Simpson's diversity index across productive rearrangements. TCRdb stores this immuneACCESS table with in-frame sequences only. Part of the clones is absent; in the studies checked, under half of the shortfall reflects unresolved V genes, and no reason is known for the rest. The DNA gave D and trimming, while V, J and clone size come from that table. Across this sample there are about 250,000 clones, with around nine tenths seen only once. The ten largest make up under 4% of the sample.

This chain is built from TRBV6-2 or TRBV6-3 and TRBJ2-5; the D gene assignment is ambiguous. Specimen: peripheral blood. This sequence originates from a man aged 18 to 29 with active or convalescent COVID-19. The CDR3 amino acid sequence is: CASSSRSPQETQYF. DNA sequence: TGTGCCAGCAGTTCGCGGAGCCCTCAAGAGACCCAGTACTTC.